The next 12 T cell receptor beta chains were all read from a single sample in a study of cytomegalovirus exposure and HLA in healthy donors. The PCR contained 60 Vbeta and 13 Jbeta primers. Profiling relied on immunoSEQ multiplex PCR, and the TCRdb table lists in-frame clones only, not all of them. The repertoire holds over 150,000 clones, 80% seen once, with around 4.3% in the top ten. Input material: PBMCs. All receptors derive from a man aged 25 to 40 in good health and CMV-seronegative.

The chain carries TRBV7-8 and TRBJ1-4, with 9 bases lining up with TRBD1. The J segment lost 7 bases and the V segment lost 4 bases, leaving 10 bases of the junction unmatched. Looked up from germline, CDR1 is SGHVS and CDR2 is FQNEAQ. CDR3 length: 16 residues. The CDR3 DNA reads as TGTGCCAGCAGCTCAGAACCGGGACAGGGCGTTGAAAAACTGTTTTTT. Residues: CASSSEPGQGVEKLFF.

The chain is built from TRBV6-1 and TRBJ1-5, with D possibly being TRBD1 (5 bases). The germline V gene encodes CDR1 MNHNS and CDR2 SASEGT. V was pared by 1 base and J by 6 bases, with 13 bases between. This CDR3 has 15 amino acids. The CDR3 sequence: CASSEEEGLGQPQHF. In DNA, the CDR3 is TGTGCCAGCAGTGAAGAGGAGGGGCTGGGTCAGCCCCAGCATTTT.

This clone is a singleton in its sample. J is TRBJ2-1 and V is TRBV25-1; 8 bases map to TRBD2. The length of the CDR3 is 17 residues. CDR1 MGHDK and CDR2 SYGVNS come from the germline V gene. The ends lost 3 bases at V and 2 bases at J; junction bases unmatched: 9. CDR3 in DNA: TGTGCCAGCAGTGAGCGCGTACTAGCGGCACCCTACAATGAGCAGTTCTTC. Amino acids: CASSERVLAAPYNEQFF. Complete variable domain (other parts from reference TRBV25-1 and TRBJ2-1): EADIYQTPRYLVIGTGKKITLECSQTMGHDKMYWYQQDPGMELHLIHYSYGVNSTEKGDLSSESTVSRIRTEHFPLTLESARPSHTSQYLCASSERVLAAPYNEQFFGPGTRLTVL.

The V gene is TRBV28, the J gene TRBJ2-7, with TRBD1 as a possible D gene (6 bases). V gave up 6 bases and J gave up 2 bases, with 17 bases separating them. Germline CDR1 is MDHEN and CDR2 is SYDVKM. This CDR3 contains 15 residues. In DNA, the CDR3 is TGTGCCAGCAGCCCGCCCTCGGGACAACCCTACGAGCAGTACTTC. Protein: CASSPPSGQPYEQYF.

This chain joins TRBV4-2 and TRBJ2-1, with TRBD1 matching over 7 bases. Germline CDR1 and CDR2: LGHNA and YNFKEQ. The trim removed 2 bases at V and 3 bases at J, leaving 10 bases unmatched. The CDR3 length is 17 residues. The CDR3 DNA reads TGTGCCAGCAGCCAACGTCAGGGGGACCAACTCTACAATGAGCAGTTCTTC. Its protein product is CASSQRQGDQLYNEQFF.

The chain recombines TRBV6-5 with TRBJ2-1; 16 bases match TRBD2. Germline-derived CDR1 and CDR2 are MNHEY and SVGAGI. V shed 4 bases, J shed 10 bases, and the junction held 4 bases outside the gene matches. The CDR3 has 15 residues. The CDR3 region has the DNA TGTGCCAGCAGTTCGGGACTAGCGGGAGGGCCCGAGCAGTTCTTC. Its protein product is CASSSGLAGGPEQFF.

V usage is TRBV28 and J usage is TRBJ1-1; no clear D gene. The germline V gene encodes CDR1 MDHEN and CDR2 SYDVKM. Trimming shortened V by 6 bases and J by 1 base, and 12 bases separated the two germline ends. The CDR3 spans 14 residues. The CDR3 coding sequence is TGTGCCAGCAGACCCCAGGTTGGGAACACTGAAGCTTTCTTT. Encoded protein: CASRPQVGNTEAFF.

This clone was seen once. The rearrangement links TRBV11-2 to TRBJ1-3; the D is unclear. In germline, CDR1 is SGHAT, CDR2 FQNNGV. The V end was cut by 5 bases, the J end by 1 base, with 9 bases between. The CDR3 spans 14 residues. CDR3 nucleotides: TGTGCCAGCAGCGCGGTGGTTTCTGGAAACACCATATATTTT. Translating gives CASSAVVSGNTIYF. Combining the CDR3 with reference TRBV11-2 and TRBJ1-3 gives the whole variable domain EAGVAQSPRYKIIEKRQSVAFWCNPISGHATLYWYQQILGQGPKLLIQFQNNGVVDDSQLPKDRFSAERLKGVDSTLKIQPAKLEDSAVYLCASSAVVSGNTIYFGEGSWLTVV.

Only one count was recorded for this clone. The junction differs from germline at one of its ends, possibly a read error. This sample includes further DNA sequences coding for the same CDR3. The J gene is TRBJ2-7, the V gene TRBV28; 8 bases line up with TRBD1. CDR3 length: 16 amino acids. Per germline, CDR1 MDHEN and CDR2 SYDVKM. The CDR3 DNA is TGTGCCAGTAGTTCGCCTCGACAGGGGCACCCCTACGAGCAGTACTTC. Amino acid sequence: CASSSPRQGHPYEQYF.

With regard to this clone: Other DNA sequences from this sample encode an identical CDR3 as well. The V call is TRBV28, the J call TRBJ1-1; no clear D. This CDR3 is 11 amino acids long. Germline V gives CDR1 MDHEN, CDR2 SYDVKM. V lost 5 bases and J 5 bases, leaving 6 bases between the germline ends. CDR3 loop: CASSTGTEAFF. As DNA, the CDR3 is TGTGCCAGCAGTACCGGGACTGAAGCTTTCTTT.

The chain carries TRBV5-1 and TRBJ2-2; 8 bases map to TRBD1. V lost 2 bases to trimming and J lost 2 bases; unmatched junction nucleotides: 5. The CDR3 consists of 16 residues. CDR1 is SGHRS and CDR2 is YFSETQ in the germline V gene. CDR3 in DNA: TGCGCCAGCAGCTTTAGGACAGGGTTCAACACCGGGGAGCTGTTTTTT. This sequence encodes CASSFRTGFNTGELFF.

This rearrangement joins TRBV28 to TRBJ2-2, with D uncertain. Germline CDR1 MDHEN, CDR2 SYDVKM. The V gene lost 6 bases and the J gene lost 3 bases, with 8 bases spanning the gap. This CDR3 spans 13 amino acids. For the CDR3, the DNA is TGTGCCAGCAGCCCCCTCTACACCGGGGAGCTGTTTTTT. Amino acids: CASSPLYTGELFF.